The next 32 T cell receptor beta chains were all read from a single sample in a study of identifying expanded T cells in peripheral blood. Repertoires were generated with immunoSEQ multiplex PCR, while TCRdb's copy carries only in-frame clones and drops some. The table lists approximately 100,000 clones, roughly 90% of them singletons. The specimen was blood. These TCRs come from a person between 18 and 69 years old in good health.

This chain joins TRBV7-9 and TRBJ1-4, with D possibly TRBD1 on 6 matching bases. V lost 1 base, J lost 0 bases, and 12 bases lay in between. The CDR3 loop spans 17 amino acids. Germline assignment: CDR1 SEHNR and CDR2 FQNEAQ (reference sequence). The chain's CDR3 is CASSLEGGPATNEKLFF. CDR3 coding DNA: TGTGCCAGCAGCTTAGAAGGGGGGCCGGCAACTAATGAAAAACTGTTTTTT.

CDR3 in amino acids: CASSAVAGLPTDTQYF. The CDR3 DNA reads as TGTGCCAGCAGCGCCGTAGCGGGACTCCCCACAGATACGCAGTATTTT. The gene calls are TRBV13 and TRBJ2-3; 8 bases are shared with TRBD2. The CDR3 has 16 amino acids. Germline V gives CDR1 PRHDT, CDR2 FYEKMQ (reference sequence). V shed 5 bases and J 2 bases; nucleotides not matched to a gene: 9.

In this sample, this clone turned up once. This rearrangement joins TRBV6-1 to TRBJ1-4, with D tentatively TRBD1 (6 bases). Trimming removed 5 bases from V and 13 bases from J, with 20 bases in between. The CDR3 is made up of 14 amino acids. The germline V gene has CDR1 MNHNS and CDR2 SASEGT. DNA of the CDR3: TGTGCCAGCAGTCAAACCTACTGGGACACCCTACTGTTTTTT. Translation gives CASSQTYWDTLLFF.

The rearrangement joins TRBV28 to TRBJ2-2; D remains unclear. CDR1 is MDHEN, CDR2 SYDVKM, per germline. With 6 bases removed from V and 8 bases from J, the gap between germline ends came to 7 bases. The CDR3 contains 11 residues. The CDR3 reads CASRAIGELFF. The CDR3, as DNA: TGTGCCAGCAGGGCGATAGGGGAGCTGTTTTTT.

The V gene is TRBV6-4, the J gene TRBJ2-3; D is possibly TRBD2 (6 bases). The germline gives CDR1 MRHNA, CDR2 SNTAGT. There are 14 residues in the CDR3. V was pared by 3 bases and J by 3 bases, with 10 bases between. CDR3 residues: CASSEEGQTDTQYF. The CDR3 DNA sequence: TGTGCCAGCAGTGAGGAGGGCCAGACAGATACGCAGTATTTT.

V usage is TRBV4-2 and J usage is TRBJ2-2; D may be TRBD2 (5 bases). CDR1 is LGHNA, CDR2 YNFKEQ, per germline. Trimming pared 0 bases from V and 7 bases from J, leaving 18 bases between. The CDR3 has 17 residues. The chain's CDR3 is CASSQDPRTRANGELFF. CDR3 nucleotides: TGTGCCAGCAGCCAAGATCCTAGGACGCGGGCGAACGGGGAGCTGTTTTTT.

The chain is built from TRBV13 and TRBJ1-2; possibly TRBD1 for D (6 bases). V shed 5 bases and J shed 3 bases, with 13 bases lying between them. CDR3 length equals 14 residues. Germline loops: CDR1 PRHDT, CDR2 FYEKMQ (reference sequence). CDR3 sequence reads: CASSLRQEHYGYTF. The CDR3, as DNA: TGTGCCAGCAGCCTGCGACAGGAGCACTATGGCTACACCTTC.

The CDR3 sequence: CASSPTVRENIQYF. The CDR3 DNA follows: TGTGCCAGCTCACCGACAGTTAGGGAAAACATTCAGTACTTC. The chain carries TRBV18 and TRBJ2-4; maybe TRBD1 (5 bases). V gave up 3 bases and J gave up 5 bases, with 11 bases separating them. The CDR3 is 14 residues long. Germline CDR1 and CDR2: KGHSH and LQKENI.

The V and J genes are TRBV5-4 and TRBJ2-3, with TRBD2 identical over 8 bases. The CDR3 runs 14 residues. In germline, CDR1 is SGHNT, CDR2 YYREEE (reference sequence). The ends lost 1 base at V and 8 bases at J; junction bases unmatched: 6. The CDR3 region is CASSLQGTSRTQYF. DNA for the CDR3: TGTGCCAGCAGCTTGCAGGGGACTAGTCGTACGCAGTATTTT.

The V and J genes are TRBV5-5 and TRBJ2-7; a weak D match, TRBD1 (5 bases). Trimming took 0 bases from V and 3 from J, leaving 13 bases between them. The germline V gene has CDR1 SGHKS and CDR2 YYEKEE (reference sequence). The CDR3 contains 15 residues. The CDR3 loop is CASSLAPGNFYEQYF. CDR3 coding DNA: TGTGCCAGCAGCTTGGCGCCAGGGAATTTCTACGAGCAGTACTTC.

The chain joins TRBV6-6 to TRBJ1-1; D unclear. In germline, CDR1 is MNHNY, CDR2 SVGAGI (reference sequence). Trimming took off 7 bases at V and 4 bases at J, with 7 bases between the two ends. CDR3 length equals 11 residues. The CDR3 loop is CASIEFTEAFF. The CDR3 DNA is TGTGCCAGCATAGAGTTCACTGAAGCTTTCTTT.

This clone was found a few times. This chain links TRBV11-2 with TRBJ1-5, with D tentatively TRBD1 (5 bases). CDR1 is SGHAT and CDR2 is FQNNGV in the germline V gene. V was pared by 0 bases and J by 1 base, with 10 bases between. The CDR3 has 16 amino acids. CDR3 DNA: TGTGCCAGCAGCTTAGATGGCAGGGACAGCAATCAGCCCCAGCATTTT. Protein sequence: CASSLDGRDSNQPQHF.

The rearrangement joins TRBV7-3 to TRBJ2-3, with D unclear. CDR3 length: 13 amino acids. Germline assignment: CDR1 SGHTA and CDR2 FQGTGA. V was clipped by 5 bases and J by 2 bases, with 8 bases between them. CDR3 sequence: CASSNGPTDTQYF. CDR3 DNA sequence: TGTGCCAGCAGCAATGGGCCCACAGATACGCAGTATTTT.

The rearrangement links TRBV6-1 to TRBJ2-3, with TRBD2 identical over 9 bases. The germline CDR1 and CDR2 sequences are MNHNS and SASEGT. This CDR3 spans 13 amino acids. After removal of 0 bases from V and 14 bases from J, the junction contained 6 bases not matched to a gene. For the CDR3, the DNA is TGTGCCAGCAGTGAAGCCAGGGCGGGGGGGAGGTATTTT. Translating gives CASSEARAGGRYF.

The V call is TRBV25-1, the J call TRBJ1-2; TRBD1 might be the D (5 bases). In germline, CDR1 is MGHDK, CDR2 SYGVNS. Deletions cut 3 bases from V and 7 bases from J, with 12 bases between. The CDR3 is 13 residues long. The CDR3 sequence is CASSEVRGAGYTF. CDR3 DNA: TGTGCCAGCAGTGAGGTAAGGGGTGCTGGCTACACCTTC.

This rearrangement joins TRBV6-5 to TRBJ1-2; D may be TRBD1 (5 bases). Germline-derived CDR1 and CDR2 are MNHEY and SVGAGI. Trimming stripped 0 bases from V and 8 bases from J, with 7 bases between. The CDR3 loop spans 12 amino acids. The CDR3 DNA follows: TGTGCCAGCAGTTACTCGAACAGGGGCTACACCTTC. Translation gives CASSYSNRGYTF.

The chain couples TRBV5-1 to TRBJ1-2; no firm D call. V was cut by 0 bases and J by 8 bases, with 5 bases left in between. The CDR3 covers 11 residues. Per germline, CDR1 SGHRS and CDR2 YFSETQ. This CDR3 is CASSLEGGYTF. DNA of the CDR3: TGCGCCAGCAGCTTGGAGGGAGGCTACACCTTC.

The CDR3 loop is CASSSRGSWQKETQYF. For the CDR3, the DNA is TGTGCCAGCAGCTCGCGGGGATCGTGGCAAAAGGAGACCCAGTACTTC. The chain uses TRBV7-3 and TRBJ2-5; possibly TRBD2 for D (6 bases). Trimming shortened V by 4 bases and J by 5 bases, and 20 bases separated the two germline ends. The CDR3 consists of 16 residues. CDR1 and CDR2 (germline): SGHTA, FQGTGA.

This clone has just one count. DNA for the CDR3: TGTGCCAGCAGTTTTGACCCGGCGGGGGGAAACACCATATATTTT. This translates into CASSFDPAGGNTIYF. V gene TRBV6-5 combines with J gene TRBJ1-3; D unclear. This CDR3 is 15 amino acids long. CDR1 and CDR2 (germline): MNHEY, SVGAGI. Trimming took off 4 bases at V and 4 bases at J, with 14 bases between the two ends.

The rearrangement joins TRBV11-2 to TRBJ1-2, with 8 bases lining up with TRBD1. J gave up 8 bases and V 5 bases, and 7 bases lay outside the gene matches. Germline CDR1 and CDR2: SGHAT and FQNNGV. This CDR3 has 13 amino acids. The CDR3, as DNA: TGTGCCAGCAGCCCGACAGGGGAGAGGGGCTACACCTTC. Translated, it gives CASSPTGERGYTF. Looking up the rest from reference TRBV11-2 and TRBJ1-2 gives the full variable domain: EAGVAQSPRYKIIEKRQSVAFWCNPISGHATLYWYQQILGQGPKLLIQFQNNGVVDDSQLPKDRFSAERLKGVDSTLKIQPAKLEDSAVYLCASSPTGERGYTFGSGTRLTVV.

This sequence joins TRBV28 and TRBJ1-1, with a weak D call TRBD1 (5 bases). V was cut by 7 bases and J by 3 bases, with 18 bases left in between. The CDR3 has 15 amino acids. CDR1 is MDHEN, CDR2 SYDVKM, per germline. Here the CDR3 reads CASTSASGHHTEAFF. CDR3 bases: TGTGCCAGCACCTCTGCTTCGGGGCACCACACTGAAGCTTTCTTT.

V usage is TRBV10-3 and J usage is TRBJ2-1, with a tentative D call TRBD2 (5 bases). The germline V gene has CDR1 ENHRY and CDR2 SYGVKD. V gave up 8 bases and J gave up 5 bases, with 16 bases separating them. The length of the CDR3 is 14 residues. As DNA, the CDR3 is TGTGCCATCGGAGGAAGTAGGAGAGACAATGAGCAGTTCTTC. Amino acid sequence: CAIGGSRRDNEQFF.

This clone was seen once. CDR3 DNA sequence: TGTGCCAGCAGCTTAGTTCTGAACACTGAAGCTTTCTTT. It encodes CASSLVLNTEAFF. The chain has TRBV7-2 and TRBJ1-1; D remains ambiguous. V gave up 1 base and J gave up 0 bases, with 3 bases separating them. There are 13 residues in the CDR3. Looked up from germline, CDR1 is SGHTA and CDR2 is FQGNSA. The full variable domain, with the rest looked up from reference TRBV7-2 and TRBJ1-1, is GAGVSQSPSNKVTEKGKDVELRCDPISGHTALYWYRQSLGQGLEFLIYFQGNSAPDKSGLPSDRFSAERTGGSVSTLTIQRTQQEDSAVYLCASSLVLNTEAFFGQGTRLTVV.

This rearrangement joins TRBV5-1 to TRBJ2-7; tentative D call: TRBD2 (6 bases). Germline CDR1 and CDR2: SGHRS and YFSETQ. The CDR3 runs to 13 residues. V lost 0 bases and J lost 4, with 8 bases in between. CDR3 residues: CASSLVAEYEQYF. The CDR3 nucleotides read TGCGCCAGCAGCTTGGTAGCGGAGTACGAGCAGTACTTC.

This clone has a handful of counts. The CDR3 region is CASSLKGKVFNEKLFF. The CDR3 DNA follows: TGTGCCAGCAGTTTGAAAGGGAAGGTTTTTAACGAAAAACTGTTTTTT. This chain joins TRBV6-6 and TRBJ1-4; D not certain. The CDR3 length is 16 residues. Deletions cut 4 bases from V and 8 bases from J, with 20 bases between. Germline CDR1 is MNHNY and CDR2 is SVGAGI (reference sequence).

The J gene is TRBJ2-1, the V gene TRBV6-5; a possible D gene is TRBD1 (5 bases). CDR3 size: 14 residues. The V gene lost 6 bases and the J gene lost 3 bases, with 12 bases spanning the gap. CDR1 and CDR2 from the germline V gene are MNHEY and SVGAGI. The CDR3 loop is CASRMAGYYNEQFF. The CDR3, as DNA: TGTGCCAGCAGGATGGCAGGGTACTACAATGAGCAGTTCTTC.

This clone was observed at least ten times. J is TRBJ2-5 and V is TRBV10-1, with 10 bases that match TRBD1. This CDR3 is built from 18 residues. Germline V CDR1 and CDR2: WNHNN, SYGVQD (reference sequence). V trimming: 10 bases; J trimming: 2 bases; junction bases outside the gene matches: 19. CDR3 amino acids: CATPQRQGANGAQETQYF. The DNA for the CDR3 is TGCGCCACCCCCCAGCGACAGGGGGCGAACGGGGCACAAGAGACCCAGTACTTC.

The chain is built from TRBV7-9 and TRBJ1-2; 7 positions agree with TRBD1. V lost 5 bases, J lost 4 bases, and 10 bases stayed unmatched. The CDR3 sequence is 15 residues long. Germline loops: CDR1 SEHNR, CDR2 FQNEAQ (reference sequence). CDR3 nucleotide sequence: TGTGCCAGCAGCGCCGACAGGGCCCGATCCTATGGCTACACCTTC. Protein: CASSADRARSYGYTF.

V is TRBV28 and J is TRBJ2-3, with 8 bases aligning to TRBD2. V gave up 7 bases and J gave up 3 bases; unmatched junction bases: 3. Looked up from germline, CDR1 is MDHEN and CDR2 is SYDVKM. CDR3 length: 13 amino acids. The CDR3 region is CASIAGITDTQYF. CDR3 coding DNA: TGTGCCAGCATAGCGGGAATAACAGATACGCAGTATTTT. The complete variable domain, with remaining parts taken from reference TRBV28 and TRBJ2-3, reads DVKVTQSSRYLVKRTGEKVFLECVQDMDHENMFWYRQDPGLGLRLIYFSYDVKMKEKGDIPEGYSVSREKKERFSLILESASTNQTSMYLCASIAGITDTQYFGPGTRLTVL.

The rearrangement uses TRBV19 and TRBJ2-2; D uncertain. Per the germline V gene, CDR1 is LNHDA and CDR2 is SQIVND (reference sequence). CDR3 size: 14 residues. The V and J ends lost 6 bases and 1 base respectively, with 9 bases between them. CDR3 loop: CASRTTENTGELFF. DNA for the CDR3: TGTGCCAGTAGAACAACGGAGAACACCGGGGAGCTGTTTTTT.

The J gene is TRBJ2-5, the V gene TRBV2, with D tentatively TRBD1 (5 bases). Germline V gene lookup returns CDR1 SNHLY and CDR2 FYNNEI. The CDR3 is made up of 14 amino acids. Trimming took 5 bases from V and 1 from J, leaving 11 bases between them. The CDR3 region has the DNA TGTGCCAGCAGTCCAGGCAGGGCCCAAGAGACCCAGTACTTC. Its translation: CASSPGRAQETQYF.

V usage is TRBV4-1 and J usage is TRBJ2-2; D is ambiguous. The germline gives CDR1 MGHRA, CDR2 YSYEKL. The CDR3 spans 11 residues. V was cut by 0 bases and J by 8 bases, with 1 base left in between. In nucleotides, the CDR3 is TGCGCCAGCAGCCAAGATGGGGAGCTGTTTTTT. It codes for CASSQDGELFF.